The next 9 T cell receptor beta chains were all read from a single sample in a study of T-cell memory formation after mild COVID-19. TCRdb used MiXCR to reprocess the 5' RACE reads, holding one entry per CDR3 protein. The repertoire holds some 46,000 distinct CDR3 sequences, with 5.5% to 8.5% as singletons. The specimen was PBMCs or a T cell subset sorted from them (not recorded which). These receptors were obtained from an adult who had mild COVID-19 (a few samples of this study predate the infection). Cell type and time point are not known.

This clonotype was recorded at least ten times. This chain uses TRBV5-1 with TRBJ1-1; D is uncertain. CDR3 length: 14 residues. V was trimmed by 0 bases and J by 3 bases, leaving 9 bases between them. Per germline, CDR1 SGHRS and CDR2 YFSETQ. The CDR3 DNA reads as TGCGCCAGCAGCTTGGTCAGGAGGGACACTGAAGCTTTCTTT. Protein product: CASSLVRRDTEAFF. Using reference TRBV5-1 and TRBJ1-1 for the parts outside the CDR3, the full variable domain is KAGVTQTPRYLIKTRGQQVTLSCSPISGHRSVSWYQQTPGQGLQFLFEYFSETQRNKGNFPGRFSGRQFSNSRSEMNVSTLELGDSALYLCASSLVRRDTEAFFGQGTRLTVV.

In its sample, this clonotype was seen many times. One junction end disagrees with the germline gene, perhaps due to a read error. This chain connects TRBV12-3 or TRBV12-4 to TRBJ2-7; D call uncertain. The length of the CDR3 is 12 residues. CDR3 sequence (DNA): TGTGCCAGCAGTTTCAGTTCCTCCGAGCAGTACTTC. Amino acids: CASSFSSSEQYF.

CDR3 region: CASSSNRQETQYF. The CDR3 nucleotides are TGCGCCAGCAGCAGTAACAGGCAAGAGACCCAGTACTTC. The chain recombines TRBV5-1 with TRBJ2-5; D is possibly TRBD1 (5 bases). This CDR3 contains 13 residues. Trimming took 4 bases from V and 2 from J, leaving 9 bases between them. The V gene's germline CDR1 is SGHRS and CDR2 YFSETQ.

This clonotype was recorded at least ten times. The rearrangement joins TRBV10-3 to TRBJ1-5; 10 nucleotides line up with TRBD1. The V gene's germline CDR1 is ENHRY and CDR2 SYGVKD. V lost 10 bases, J lost 3 bases, and 3 bases stayed unmatched. The CDR3 contains 13 residues. CDR3 DNA: TGTGCCACGGGACAGGGGTACAATCAGCCCCAGCATTTT. It translates to CATGQGYNQPQHF.

The sample holds many counts of this clonotype. V is TRBV7-9 and J is TRBJ2-7; 9 nucleotides align to TRBD1. Per the germline V gene, CDR1 is SEHNR and CDR2 is FQNEAQ (reference sequence). The junction had 2 bases not matched to a gene; V was cut back by 8 bases and J by 3 bases. The CDR3 length is 12 residues. The DNA for the CDR3 is TGTGCCAGCGGGACAGGGTACTACGAGCAGTACTTC. This sequence encodes CASGTGYYEQYF.

This clonotype has a count of ten or more. The chain uses TRBV6-5 and TRBJ2-3, with TRBD2 matching 11 bases. The CDR3 is 16 amino acids. J lost 4 bases, V lost 5 bases, and 8 bases had no gene match. From germline, CDR1 is MNHEY and CDR2 SVGAGI. The CDR3 protein is CASSQRLAGNPDTQYF. The CDR3 region has the DNA TGTGCCAGCAGTCAAAGACTAGCGGGAAACCCAGATACGCAGTATTTT.

V usage is TRBV2 and J usage is TRBJ2-7; no reliable D call. The germline V and J ends were trimmed by 7 bases and 0 bases, with 13 bases remaining between them. CDR1 is SNHLY, CDR2 FYNNEI, per germline. The CDR3 length is 14 residues. As DNA, the CDR3 is TGTGCCAGCAATTTATACGCCAGCTCCTACGAGCAGTACTTC. This encodes CASNLYASSYEQYF. The full variable domain, its missing parts supplied by reference TRBV2 and TRBJ2-7, is EPEVTQTPSHQVTQMGQEVILRCVPISNHLYFYWYRQILGQKVEFLVSFYNNEISEKSEIFDDQFSVERPDGSNFTLKIRSTKLEDSAMYFCASNLYASSYEQYFGPGTRLTVT.

The chain couples TRBV30 to TRBJ2-3, with unresolved D. The CDR3 contains 13 residues. The V gene lost 2 bases and the J gene lost 6 bases, with 12 bases spanning the gap. CDR1 is GTSNPN and CDR2 is SVGIG in the germline V gene (reference sequence). The CDR3 region has the DNA TGTGCCTGGAGTCAATCCCTGTCGGATACGCAGTATTTT. Translating gives CAWSQSLSDTQYF.

In this sample, this clonotype turned up many times. This chain connects TRBV5-1 to TRBJ2-3, with 12 bases matching TRBD2. Looked up from germline, CDR1 is SGHRS and CDR2 is YFSETQ. This CDR3 region has 17 residues. V was clipped by 0 bases and J by 3 bases; unmatched bases: 5. CDR3: CASSLGLAGGKTDTQYF. The DNA for the CDR3 is TGCGCCAGCAGCTTGGGGCTAGCGGGAGGGAAGACAGATACGCAGTATTTT.